This TCR beta chain was profiled in a study of T cells after yellow fever vaccination (dated by TCRdb to between 2019 and 2020). As for the study more broadly: The SMART-Seq v4 Ultra Low Input RNA kit was used to prepare libraries from fractions with low cell numbers. Blood samples were taken at several timepoints before and after primary and secondary immunization, and bulk PBMC replicates and cell subsets were isolated. To track T-cell clones before and after primary and booster YFV17D yellow fever vaccination, bulk TCR alpha and beta repertoires were sequenced longitudinally. Two healthy male donors, one aged 18 to 30 and one aged 30 to 40 years, were included in the cohort. What the research found in general, with its limitations: Because abundant contaminating clonotypes from the bulk population could be contained in FACS-sorted repertoires, computational filtering was required. Compared with the primary T-cell response, the secondary T-cell response was faster but weaker, reaching its peak on day 5 rather than on day 15. A small fraction of clonotypes appeared in both the CD4 and CD8 compartments, likely as a result of convergent recombination. Most clones expanded after primary vaccination were re-detected after the booster (almost 97% of CD4 and roughly 85% of CD8), suggesting broad memory maintenance. Because only a couple of donors were included in the study, the extent to which the findings can be generalized is limited.

Trimming removed 3 bases from V and 4 bases from J, leaving 19 bases between the germline ends. CDR1 MNHEY and CDR2 SVGAGI are derived from the germline V gene. From the cysteine up to the phenylalanine, the CDR3 has a length of 16 residues. Solely the CDR3 DNA is kept, with 48 bases framed from the first base. The treatment or condition label here, explained by the study, means: live attenuated yellow fever vaccine strain. PBMCs were isolated from peripheral blood using a standard Ficoll-Paque protocol. Dynabeads CD4 and CD8 positive selection kits were used to isolate the CD4 and CD8 T-cell fractions. TriZol was used to extract RNA from bulk PBMCs, from CD4 and CD8 fractions, and from dextramer-positive and dextramer-negative fractions. Synthesis of TCR cDNA relied on 5'RACE template switching, a step that introduced a universal primer site along with unique molecular identifiers. Priming for cDNA synthesis came from both the TCR alpha and TCR beta constant segments. Library amplification involved two PCR steps, and the second step added sample barcodes and sequencing adapters. Sequencing of libraries was done on Illumina HiSeq 2500 (2x100 bp) or NovaSeq (2x150 bp). The paper's processing steps were these. Demultiplexing of reads and collapsing into UMI consensus sequences were performed with MIGEC, and V(D)J alignment was carried out with MiXCR. Vaccine-responding clonotypes were defined with edgeR using replicate PBMC samples, requiring FDR below 0.01 and a log2 fold change above 5 up to day 15. Bulk clonotypes were assigned CD4 or CD8 identity according to which sequenced CD4 or CD8 repertoire held them at higher abundance. In-frame beta chains were kept once TCRdb had trimmed the public reads at Q25 with fastp and called clones with MiXCR. Under each unique CDR3 protein, matching rows form one entry showing the most common genes and DNA. The V and J calls and clone size come from TCRdb's table, not from the authors' own analysis. The sample includes around 180,000 distinct CDR3 sequences, with approximately 6.2% observed a single time. The ten largest account for just under 3% of the sample.

This clonotype was recorded at least ten times. The antigen it recognizes is unknown. Qualities for individual bases were not recorded, and no much larger clone is one base off. The receptor was derived from a man aged 18 to 30 who received the YFV17D yellow fever vaccine. Sequences were derived from CD4+ T cells sorted from PBMCs, sampled on the day of the first yellow fever vaccination. The sequence joins TRBV6-5 to TRBJ2-7, with a tentative D gene TRBD2 over 7 matching bases. In nucleotides, the sequence is TGTGCCAGCAGTTATCCGCCTCGGGGGGCCAGTTACGAGCAGTACTTC. Its translation is CASSYPPRGASYEQYF.